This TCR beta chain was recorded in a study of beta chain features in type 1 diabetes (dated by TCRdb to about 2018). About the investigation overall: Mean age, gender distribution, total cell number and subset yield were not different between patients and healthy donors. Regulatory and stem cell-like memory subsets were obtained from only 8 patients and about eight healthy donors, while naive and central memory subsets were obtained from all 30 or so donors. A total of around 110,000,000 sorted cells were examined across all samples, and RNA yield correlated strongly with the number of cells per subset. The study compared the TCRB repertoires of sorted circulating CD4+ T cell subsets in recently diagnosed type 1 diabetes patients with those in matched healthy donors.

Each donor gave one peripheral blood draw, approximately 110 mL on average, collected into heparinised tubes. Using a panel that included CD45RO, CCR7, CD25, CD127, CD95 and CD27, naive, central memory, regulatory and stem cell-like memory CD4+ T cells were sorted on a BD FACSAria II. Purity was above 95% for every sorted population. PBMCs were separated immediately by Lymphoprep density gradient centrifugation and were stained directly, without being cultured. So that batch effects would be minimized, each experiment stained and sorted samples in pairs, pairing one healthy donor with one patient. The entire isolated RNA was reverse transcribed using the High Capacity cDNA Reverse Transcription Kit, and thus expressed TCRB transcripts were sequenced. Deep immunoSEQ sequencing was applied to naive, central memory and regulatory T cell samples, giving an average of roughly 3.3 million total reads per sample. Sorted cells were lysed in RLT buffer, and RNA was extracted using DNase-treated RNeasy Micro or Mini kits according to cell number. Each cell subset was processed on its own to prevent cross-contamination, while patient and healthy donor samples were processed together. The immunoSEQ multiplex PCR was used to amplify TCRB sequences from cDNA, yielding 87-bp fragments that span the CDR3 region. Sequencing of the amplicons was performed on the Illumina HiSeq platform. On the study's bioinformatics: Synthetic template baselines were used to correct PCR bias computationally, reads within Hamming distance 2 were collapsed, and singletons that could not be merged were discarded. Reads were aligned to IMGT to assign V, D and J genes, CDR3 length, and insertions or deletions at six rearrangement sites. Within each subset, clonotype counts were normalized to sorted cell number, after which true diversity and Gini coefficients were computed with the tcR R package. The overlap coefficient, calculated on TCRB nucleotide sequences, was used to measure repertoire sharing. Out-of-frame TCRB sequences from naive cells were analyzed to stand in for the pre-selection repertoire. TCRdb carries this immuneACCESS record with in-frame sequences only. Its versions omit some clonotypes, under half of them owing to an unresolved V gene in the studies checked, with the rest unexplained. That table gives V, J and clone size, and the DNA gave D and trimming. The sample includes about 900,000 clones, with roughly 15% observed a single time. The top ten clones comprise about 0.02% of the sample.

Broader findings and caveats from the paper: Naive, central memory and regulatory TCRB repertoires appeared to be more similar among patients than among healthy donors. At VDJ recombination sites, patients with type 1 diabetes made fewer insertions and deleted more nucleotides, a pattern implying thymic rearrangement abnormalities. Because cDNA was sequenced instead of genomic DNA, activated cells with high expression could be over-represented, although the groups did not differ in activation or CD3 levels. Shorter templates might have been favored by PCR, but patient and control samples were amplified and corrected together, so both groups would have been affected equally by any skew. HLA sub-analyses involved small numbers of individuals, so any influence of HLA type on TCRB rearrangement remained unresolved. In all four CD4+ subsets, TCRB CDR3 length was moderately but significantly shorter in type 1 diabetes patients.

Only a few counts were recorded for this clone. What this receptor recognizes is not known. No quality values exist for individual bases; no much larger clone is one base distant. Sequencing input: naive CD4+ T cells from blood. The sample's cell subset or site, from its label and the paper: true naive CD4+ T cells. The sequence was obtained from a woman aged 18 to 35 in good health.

The base sequence is TGTGCCAGCAGTAGTATGAACACTGAAGCTTTCTTT. Translated, this is CASSSMNTEAFF. Rearrangement joined TRBV2 to TRBJ1-1; the D segment cannot be called with confidence. V and J are truncated by 5 bases and 0 bases respectively, leaving an intervening sequence of 4 bases. There are 12 amino acids in the CDR3, from cysteine to phenylalanine inclusive. Solely the CDR3 DNA is kept, with 36 bases framed from the first base. CDR1 is given as SNHLY and CDR2 as FYNNEI, both from the germline V gene.